This TCR beta chain is drawn from a study of shared clonotypes between healthy human individuals. This CDR3 spans 13 amino acids. Losses at the gene ends were 6 bases for V and 7 bases for J; bases not matched to a gene: 8. Germline loops: CDR1 LNHDA, CDR2 SQIVND (reference sequence). Regarding the study as a whole: Sampling used blood alone; tissue repertoires probably differ.

In the case of this clone: Its antigen is not known.

Assay used: immunoSEQ multiplex PCR; TCRdb lists only in-frame clones, some missing. This table holds 2 million to 2.5 million clones, 85% to 95% found once. The clonotype was recovered from a man in his late teens or twenties in good health. Some clones in this sample may be carry-over from other donors' samples. Sequencing was performed on naive CD4+ T cells from PBMCs. Subset defined: CD45RA+ positively selected. J is TRBJ2-7 and V is TRBV19, with 8 positions matching TRBD2. CDR3 DNA sequence: TGTGCCAGTAGGCTAGCGGGTAGTCAAGAGCAGTACTTC. Its protein is CASRLAGSQEQYF. Filled out from reference TRBV19 and TRBJ2-7, the complete variable domain reads DGGITQSPKYLFRKEGQNVTLSCEQNLNHDAMYWYRQDPGQGLRLIYYSQIVNDFQKGDIAEGYSVSREKKESFPLTVTSAQKNPTAFYLCASRLAGSQEQYFGPGTRLTVT.